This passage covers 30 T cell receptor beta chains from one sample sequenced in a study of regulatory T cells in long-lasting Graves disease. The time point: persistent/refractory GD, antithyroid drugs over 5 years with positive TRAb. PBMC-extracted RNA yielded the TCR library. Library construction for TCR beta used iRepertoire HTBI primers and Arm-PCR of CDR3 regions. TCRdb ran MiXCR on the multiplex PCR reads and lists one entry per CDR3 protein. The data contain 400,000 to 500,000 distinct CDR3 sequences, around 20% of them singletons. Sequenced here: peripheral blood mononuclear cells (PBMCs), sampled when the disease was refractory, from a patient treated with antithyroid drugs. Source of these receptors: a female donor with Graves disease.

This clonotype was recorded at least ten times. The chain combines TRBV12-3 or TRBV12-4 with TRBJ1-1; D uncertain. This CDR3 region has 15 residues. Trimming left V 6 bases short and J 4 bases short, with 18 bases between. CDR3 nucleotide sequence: TGTGCCAGCAGCCTCGGGAGGTCCCGGTCCACTGAAGCTTTCTTT. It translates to CASSLGRSRSTEAFF.

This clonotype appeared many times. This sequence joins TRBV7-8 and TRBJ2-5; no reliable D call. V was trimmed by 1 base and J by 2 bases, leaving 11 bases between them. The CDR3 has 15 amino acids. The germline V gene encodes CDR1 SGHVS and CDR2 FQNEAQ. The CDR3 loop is CASSLDLGFQETQYF. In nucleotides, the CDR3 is TGTGCCAGCAGCTTAGATCTCGGATTTCAAGAGACCCAGTACTTC.

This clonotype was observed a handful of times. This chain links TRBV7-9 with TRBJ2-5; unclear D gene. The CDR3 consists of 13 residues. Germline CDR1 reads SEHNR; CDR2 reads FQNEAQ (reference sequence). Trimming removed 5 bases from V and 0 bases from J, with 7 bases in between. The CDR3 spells CASSPQNQETQYF. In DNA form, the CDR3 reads TGTGCCAGCAGCCCCCAAAACCAAGAGACCCAGTACTTC. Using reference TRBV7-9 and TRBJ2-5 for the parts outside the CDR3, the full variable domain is DTGVSQNPRHKITKRGQNVTFRCDPISEHNRLYWYRQTLGQGPEFLTYFQNEAQLEKSRLLSDRFSAERPKGSFSTLEIQRTEQGDSAMYLCASSPQNQETQYFGPGTRLLVL.

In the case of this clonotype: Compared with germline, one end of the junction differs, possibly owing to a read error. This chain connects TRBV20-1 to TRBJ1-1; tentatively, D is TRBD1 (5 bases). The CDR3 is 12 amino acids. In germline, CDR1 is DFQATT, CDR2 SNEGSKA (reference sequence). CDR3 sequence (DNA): TGCAGTGCCAGAGGGCCAGGGCCTGAAGCTTTCTTT. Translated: CSARGPGPEAFF.

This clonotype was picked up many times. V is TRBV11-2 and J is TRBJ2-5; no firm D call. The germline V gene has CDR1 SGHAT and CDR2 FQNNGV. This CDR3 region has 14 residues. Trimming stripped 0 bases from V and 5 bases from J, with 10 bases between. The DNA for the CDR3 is TGTGCCAGCAGCTTAGATCTGTTTGGTGAGACCCAGTACTTC. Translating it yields CASSLDLFGETQYF.

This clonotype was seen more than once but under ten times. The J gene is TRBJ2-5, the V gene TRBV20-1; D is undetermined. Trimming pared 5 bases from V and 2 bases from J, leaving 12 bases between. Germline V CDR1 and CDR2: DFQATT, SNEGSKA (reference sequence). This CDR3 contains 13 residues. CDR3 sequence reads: CSAHTILQETQYF. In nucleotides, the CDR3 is TGCAGTGCTCACACTATCCTACAAGAGACCCAGTACTTC.

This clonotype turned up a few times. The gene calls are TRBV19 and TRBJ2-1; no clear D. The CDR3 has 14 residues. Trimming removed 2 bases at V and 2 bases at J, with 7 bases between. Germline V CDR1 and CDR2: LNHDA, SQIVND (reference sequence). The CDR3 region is CASSISDPYNEQFF. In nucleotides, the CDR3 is TGTGCCAGTAGTATATCAGACCCCTACAATGAGCAGTTCTTC.

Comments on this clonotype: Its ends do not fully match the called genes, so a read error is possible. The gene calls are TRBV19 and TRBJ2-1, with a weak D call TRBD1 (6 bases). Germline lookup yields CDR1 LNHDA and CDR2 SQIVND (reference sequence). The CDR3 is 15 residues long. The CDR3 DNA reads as TGTGCCAGTAGTCCCACTGGGGGCGCATACGATGAGCAGTCCTTC. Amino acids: CASSPTGGAYDEQSF.

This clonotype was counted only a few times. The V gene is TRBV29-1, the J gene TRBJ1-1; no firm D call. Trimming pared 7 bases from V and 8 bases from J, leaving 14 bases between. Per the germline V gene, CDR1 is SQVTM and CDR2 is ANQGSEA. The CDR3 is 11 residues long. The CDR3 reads CSAIDKYEAFF. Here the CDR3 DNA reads TGCAGCGCCATAGACAAGTACGAAGCTTTCTTT.

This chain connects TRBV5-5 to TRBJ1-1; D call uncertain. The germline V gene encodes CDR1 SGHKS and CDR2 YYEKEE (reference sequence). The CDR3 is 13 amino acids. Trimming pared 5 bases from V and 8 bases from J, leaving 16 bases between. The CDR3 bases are TGTGCCAGCAGTTTAGACTATTTTAGGGAAGCTTTCTTT. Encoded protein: CASSLDYFREAFF.

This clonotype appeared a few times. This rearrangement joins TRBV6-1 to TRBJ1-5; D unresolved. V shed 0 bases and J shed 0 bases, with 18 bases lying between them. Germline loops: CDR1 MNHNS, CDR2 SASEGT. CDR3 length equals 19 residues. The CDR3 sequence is CASSEALFGFRDSNQPQHF. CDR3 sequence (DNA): TGTGCCAGCAGTGAAGCGCTGTTTGGGTTTAGGGATAGCAATCAGCCCCAGCATTTT.

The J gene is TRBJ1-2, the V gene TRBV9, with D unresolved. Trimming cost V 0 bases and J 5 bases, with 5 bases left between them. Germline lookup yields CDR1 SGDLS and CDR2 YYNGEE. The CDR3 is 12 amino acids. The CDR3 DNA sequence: TGTGCCAGCAGCGTAGATGGGTATGGCTACACCTTC. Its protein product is CASSVDGYGYTF.

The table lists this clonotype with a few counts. The CDR3 reads CASSTRGLAGNEQYF. The CDR3, as DNA: TGTGCCAGCAGTACCCGGGGACTAGCGGGAAACGAGCAGTACTTC. The gene calls are TRBV6-1 and TRBJ2-7; 13 nucleotides agree with TRBD2. The length of the CDR3 is 15 residues. Looked up from germline, CDR1 is MNHNS and CDR2 is SASEGT. Trimming cost V 5 bases and J 5 bases; bases outside gene matches: 6.

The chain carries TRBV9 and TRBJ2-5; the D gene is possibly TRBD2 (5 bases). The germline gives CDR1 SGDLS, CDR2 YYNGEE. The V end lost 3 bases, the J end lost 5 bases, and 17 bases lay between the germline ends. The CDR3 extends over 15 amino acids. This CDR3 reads CASSATDGIRETQYF. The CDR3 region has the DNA TGTGCCAGCAGCGCCACGGACGGGATACGGGAGACCCAGTACTTC.

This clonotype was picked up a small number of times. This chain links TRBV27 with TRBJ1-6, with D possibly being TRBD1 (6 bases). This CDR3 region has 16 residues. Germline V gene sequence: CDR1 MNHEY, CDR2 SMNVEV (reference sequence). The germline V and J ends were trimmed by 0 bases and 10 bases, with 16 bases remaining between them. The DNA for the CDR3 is TGTGCCAGCAGTTTATCAGGGGGGGCGGTGAGATCACCCCTCCACTTT. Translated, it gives CASSLSGGAVRSPLHF.

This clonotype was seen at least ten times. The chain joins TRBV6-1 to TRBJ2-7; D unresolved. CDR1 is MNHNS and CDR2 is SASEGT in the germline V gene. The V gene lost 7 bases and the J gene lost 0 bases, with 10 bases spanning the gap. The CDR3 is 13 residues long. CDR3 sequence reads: CASNEWLSYEQYF. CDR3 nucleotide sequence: TGTGCCAGCAATGAGTGGCTCTCCTACGAGCAGTACTTC.

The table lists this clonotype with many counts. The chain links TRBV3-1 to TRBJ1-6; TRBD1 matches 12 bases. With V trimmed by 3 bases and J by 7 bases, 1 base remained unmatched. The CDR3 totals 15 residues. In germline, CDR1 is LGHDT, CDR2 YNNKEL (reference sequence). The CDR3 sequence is CASSHGTGGNSPLHF. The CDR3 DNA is TGTGCCAGCAGCCACGGGACAGGGGGCAATTCACCCCTCCACTTT. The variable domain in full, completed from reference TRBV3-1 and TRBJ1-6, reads DTAVSQTPKYLVTQMGNDKSIKCEQNLGHDTMYWYKQDSKKFLKIMFSYNNKELIINETVPNRFSPKSPDKAHLNLHINSLELGDSAVYFCASSHGTGGNSPLHFGNGTRLTVT.

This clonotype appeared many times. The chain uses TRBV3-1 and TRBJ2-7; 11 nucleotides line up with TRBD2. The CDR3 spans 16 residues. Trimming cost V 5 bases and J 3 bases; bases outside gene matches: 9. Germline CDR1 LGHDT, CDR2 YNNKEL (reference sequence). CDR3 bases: TGTGCCAGCAGCGCCCACACTAGCGGGAGATTCTACGAGCAGTACTTC. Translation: CASSAHTSGRFYEQYF.

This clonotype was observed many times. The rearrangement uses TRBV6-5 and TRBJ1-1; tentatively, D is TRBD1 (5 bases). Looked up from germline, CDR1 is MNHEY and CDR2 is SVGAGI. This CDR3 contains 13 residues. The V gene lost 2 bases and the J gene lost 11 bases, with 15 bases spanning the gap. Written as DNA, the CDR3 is TGTGCCAGCAGTTACGCTTCCGGGGCCGGGGCTTTCTTT. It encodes CASSYASGAGAFF.

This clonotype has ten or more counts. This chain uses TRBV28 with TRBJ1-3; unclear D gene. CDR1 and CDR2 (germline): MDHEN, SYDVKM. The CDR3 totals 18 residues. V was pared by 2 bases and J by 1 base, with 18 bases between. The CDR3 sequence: CASSLGEQDLTSGNTIYF. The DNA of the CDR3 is TGTGCCAGCAGTTTAGGGGAGCAGGACCTAACTTCTGGAAACACCATATATTTT.

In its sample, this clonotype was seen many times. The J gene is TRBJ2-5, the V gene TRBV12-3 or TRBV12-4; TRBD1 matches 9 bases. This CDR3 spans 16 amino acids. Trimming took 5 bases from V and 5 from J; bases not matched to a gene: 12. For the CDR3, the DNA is TGTGCCAGCAGTGGACGAGCGGGACAGGGAGGGGAGACCCAGTACTTC. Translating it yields CASSGRAGQGGETQYF.

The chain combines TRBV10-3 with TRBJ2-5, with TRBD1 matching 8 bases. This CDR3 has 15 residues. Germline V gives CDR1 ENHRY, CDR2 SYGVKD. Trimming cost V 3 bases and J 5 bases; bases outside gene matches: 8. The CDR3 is CAISDPGGDGETQYF. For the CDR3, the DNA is TGTGCCATCAGTGACCCAGGGGGCGATGGGGAGACCCAGTACTTC.

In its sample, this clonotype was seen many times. The CDR3 here is CASSTNGRGSKLFF. As DNA, the CDR3 is TGTGCCAGCAGTACGAACGGAAGGGGAAGCAAACTGTTTTTT. The rearrangement joins TRBV28 to TRBJ1-4, with D perhaps TRBD1 (5 bases). There are 14 residues in the CDR3. Germline lookup yields CDR1 MDHEN and CDR2 SYDVKM. The V end lost 5 bases, the J end lost 11 bases, and 18 bases lay between the germline ends.

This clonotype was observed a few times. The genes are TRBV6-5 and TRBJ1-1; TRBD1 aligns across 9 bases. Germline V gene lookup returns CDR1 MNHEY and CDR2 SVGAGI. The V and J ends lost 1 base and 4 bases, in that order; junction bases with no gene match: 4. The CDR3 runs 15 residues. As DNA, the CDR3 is TGTGCCAGCAGTTACTTGAGACAGGGGGGCACTGAAGCTTTCTTT. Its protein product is CASSYLRQGGTEAFF.

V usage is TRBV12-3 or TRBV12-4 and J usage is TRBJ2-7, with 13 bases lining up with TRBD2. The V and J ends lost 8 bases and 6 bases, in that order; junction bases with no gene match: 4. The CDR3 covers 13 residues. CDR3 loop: CASRGLAGVEQYF. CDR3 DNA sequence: TGTGCCAGCCGTGGACTAGCGGGAGTCGAGCAGTACTTC.

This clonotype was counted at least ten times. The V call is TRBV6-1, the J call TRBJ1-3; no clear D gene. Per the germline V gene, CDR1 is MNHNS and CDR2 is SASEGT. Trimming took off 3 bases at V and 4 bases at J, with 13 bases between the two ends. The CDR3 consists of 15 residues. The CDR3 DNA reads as TGTGCCAGCAGTGAGGAAGGACGCTCCGGAAACACCATATATTTT. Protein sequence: CASSEEGRSGNTIYF.

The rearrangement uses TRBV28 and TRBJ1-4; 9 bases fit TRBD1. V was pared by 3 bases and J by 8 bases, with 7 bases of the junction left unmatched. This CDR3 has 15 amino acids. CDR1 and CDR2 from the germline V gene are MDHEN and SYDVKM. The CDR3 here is CASSLLGTGREKLFF. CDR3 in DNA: TGTGCCAGCAGTTTGCTCGGGACAGGGAGAGAAAAACTGTTTTTT.

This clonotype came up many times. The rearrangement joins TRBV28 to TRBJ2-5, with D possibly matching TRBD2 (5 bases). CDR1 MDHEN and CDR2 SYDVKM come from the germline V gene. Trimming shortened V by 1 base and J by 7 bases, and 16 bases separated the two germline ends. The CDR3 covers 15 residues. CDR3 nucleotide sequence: TGTGCCAGCAGTTTATTCCTGGACTCAGGAGGGACCCAGTACTTC. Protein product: CASSLFLDSGGTQYF.

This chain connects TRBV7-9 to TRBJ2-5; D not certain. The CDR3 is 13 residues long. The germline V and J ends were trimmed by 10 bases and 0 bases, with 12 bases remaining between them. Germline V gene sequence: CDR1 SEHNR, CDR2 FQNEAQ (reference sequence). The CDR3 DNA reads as TGTGCCACTAACGGAGTCAACCAAGAGACCCAGTACTTC. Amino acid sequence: CATNGVNQETQYF.

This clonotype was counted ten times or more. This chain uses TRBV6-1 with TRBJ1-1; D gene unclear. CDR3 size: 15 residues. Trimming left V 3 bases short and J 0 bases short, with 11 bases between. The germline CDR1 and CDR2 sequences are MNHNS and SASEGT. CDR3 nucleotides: TGTGCCAGCAGTGACCAGAGCCAGATGAACACTGAAGCTTTCTTT. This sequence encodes CASSDQSQMNTEAFF.